The 21 T cell receptor beta chains below come from one sample, sequenced in a study of blood T cell repertoires in COVID-19. Here immunoSEQ multiplex PCR was the method, and the copy in TCRdb shows in-frame clones only, minus some. The table shows over 300,000 clones, with over 75% occurring only once. The sample taken for sequencing was PBMCs or T cells enriched from blood (not recorded which). These receptors originate from a woman aged 18-30 years who had recovered from COVID-19.

The chain uses TRBV7-9 and TRBJ2-7, with D possibly being TRBD1 (6 bases). Trimming stripped 5 bases from V and 2 bases from J, with 13 bases between. This CDR3 has 14 residues. Germline CDR1 and CDR2: SEHNR and FQNEAQ (reference sequence). The CDR3 nucleotides read TGTGCCAGCAGCCCCTGGACAGCAACCTACGAGCAGTACTTC. Protein product: CASSPWTATYEQYF.

The chain employs TRBV28 and TRBJ1-2, with TRBD1 identical over 10 bases. The germline CDR1 and CDR2 sequences are MDHEN and SYDVKM. The V gene end was trimmed by 6 bases and the J gene end by 4 bases; junction bases not matched to a gene: 11. The CDR3 is 16 residues long. The DNA for the CDR3 is TGTGCCAGCAGACTAAGAGGGACAGGGGTTACCTATGGCTACACCTTC. Its protein is CASRLRGTGVTYGYTF.

The gene calls are TRBV5-1 and TRBJ1-3, with D perhaps matching TRBD1 (6 bases). Germline loops: CDR1 SGHRS, CDR2 YFSETQ. Trimming pared 1 base from V and 7 bases from J, leaving 12 bases between. This CDR3 contains 14 residues. The CDR3 spells CASSLSLTGNTIYF. CDR3 nucleotide sequence: TGCGCCAGCAGCTTGTCTCTCACAGGGAACACCATATATTTT.

Worth noting for this clone: Other DNA sequences in this sample translate to the same CDR3. V is TRBV12-3 or TRBV12-4 and J is TRBJ1-1; D perhaps matches TRBD1 (5 bases). V dropped 3 bases and J dropped 1 base, with 6 bases sitting between them. The CDR3 runs to 13 residues. CDR3: CASSLGQNTEAFF. The CDR3 nucleotides read TGTGCCAGCAGTTTGGGGCAGAACACTGAAGCTTTCTTT.

The rearrangement joins TRBV2 to TRBJ1-6; 8 positions match TRBD1. The V and J ends lost 5 bases and 7 bases, in that order; junction bases with no gene match: 7. This CDR3 spans 15 amino acids. Germline CDR1 reads SNHLY; CDR2 reads FYNNEI. CDR3 region: CASSPRTGWNSPLHF. Written as DNA, the CDR3 is TGTGCCAGCAGTCCCAGGACAGGGTGGAATTCACCCCTCCACTTT.

The J gene is TRBJ2-1, the V gene TRBV30; TRBD2 matches at 10 bases. Germline V CDR1 and CDR2: GTSNPN, SVGIG (reference sequence). The CDR3 covers 14 residues. Losses at the gene ends were 1 base for V and 4 bases for J; bases not matched to a gene: 1. In DNA form, the CDR3 reads TGTGCCTGGAGTGCAGCGGGGGGGTACAATGAGCAGTTCTTC. Protein product: CAWSAAGGYNEQFF.

This clone has just a few counts. The CDR3 DNA is TGTGCCAGCAGCCAAGAAGACAGGGAGTACGAGCAGTACTTC. Translation gives CASSQEDREYEQYF. The chain links TRBV14 to TRBJ2-7, with 7 bases fitting TRBD1. The CDR3 contains 14 residues. Trimming removed 0 bases from V and 4 bases from J; junction bases left unmatched: 3. CDR1 is SGHDN, CDR2 FVKESK, per germline.

The chain recombines TRBV20-1 with TRBJ1-5; TRBD1 might be the D (6 bases). In germline, CDR1 is DFQATT, CDR2 SNEGSKA (reference sequence). This CDR3 is built from 11 residues. Trimming pared 5 bases from V and 11 bases from J, leaving 13 bases between. The CDR3 DNA follows: TGCAGTGCTCCACAGGGTCTAGCCCAGCATTTT. Residues: CSAPQGLAQHF.

On this clone: Other DNA sequences from this sample encode an identical CDR3 as well. The V and J genes are TRBV9 and TRBJ1-2; no clear D. There are 12 residues in the CDR3. V shed 0 bases and J shed 5 bases, with 5 bases lying between them. Germline-derived CDR1 and CDR2 are SGDLS and YYNGEE. Here the CDR3 DNA reads TGTGCCAGCAGCGTAGCGGGATATGGCTACACCTTC. As protein: CASSVAGYGYTF.

This clone appeared once. The chain employs TRBV6-5 and TRBJ2-7; 9 nucleotides match TRBD1. The V segment lost 6 bases and the J segment 5 bases; nucleotides outside the gene matches: 11. The CDR3 loop spans 15 amino acids. CDR1 is MNHEY, CDR2 SVGAGI, per germline. CDR3 sequence reads: CASSRGQGISDEQYF. Written as DNA, the CDR3 is TGTGCCAGCAGCCGGGGACAGGGAATATCGGACGAGCAGTACTTC.

This chain links TRBV3-1 (or the pseudogene TRBV3-2) with TRBJ1-6; D might be TRBD1 (5 bases). Trimming took 5 bases from V and 1 from J, leaving 12 bases between them. CDR1 is LGHDT and CDR2 is YNNKEL in the germline V gene (reference sequence). This CDR3 comprises 16 residues. CDR3 amino acids: CASSDPQGSYNSPLHF. The CDR3 DNA is TGTGCCAGCAGCGATCCCCAGGGATCCTATAATTCACCCCTCCACTTT.

This clone was observed a few times. The chain recombines TRBV9 with TRBJ1-2, with 8 bases aligning to TRBD1. Trimming took 3 bases from V and 6 from J; bases not matched to a gene: 10. CDR1 is SGDLS, CDR2 YYNGEE, per germline. This CDR3 region has 15 residues. The CDR3 is CASSEGADRENGYTF. The DNA of the CDR3 is TGTGCCAGCAGCGAGGGGGCGGACAGGGAGAATGGCTACACCTTC.

The genes are TRBV28 and TRBJ1-5, with D perhaps matching TRBD1 (5 bases). Trimming cost V 7 bases and J 0 bases, with 22 bases left between them. Per the germline V gene, CDR1 is MDHEN and CDR2 is SYDVKM. The CDR3 has 18 amino acids. For the CDR3, the DNA is TGTGCCAGCAACACTGGGGGGGACGCTTTATATAGCAATCAGCCCCAGCATTTT. It is translated as CASNTGGDALYSNQPQHF.

This clone was seen more than once but under ten times. The rearrangement joins TRBV11-1 to TRBJ2-5; tentative D call: TRBD1 (6 bases). Germline V CDR1 and CDR2: SGHAT, FQDESV (reference sequence). V was cut by 3 bases and J by 2 bases, with 13 bases left in between. This CDR3 region has 15 residues. The CDR3 DNA is TGTGCCAGCAGCTTCTGGGGGCAGAATCAAGAGACCCAGTACTTC. Residues: CASSFWGQNQETQYF.

The gene calls are TRBV6-6 and TRBJ2-7; 8 bases line up with TRBD2. CDR1 MNHNY and CDR2 SVGAGI come from the germline V gene (reference sequence). This CDR3 has 15 residues. V lost 8 bases and J lost 2; bases outside the gene matches: 11. The CDR3 loop is CASGLSGGQTYEQYF. The CDR3 region has the DNA TGTGCCAGCGGATTAAGCGGGGGCCAGACCTACGAGCAGTACTTC.

This clone has more than one count but fewer than ten. V and J are TRBV11-3 and TRBJ2-1; 10 nucleotides align to TRBD2. This CDR3 spans 17 amino acids. V dropped 4 bases and J dropped 4; count of bases not matched to a gene: 10. CDR1 is SGHNT and CDR2 is YENEEA in the germline V gene. This CDR3 reads CASSSAWGTSAYNEQFF. The CDR3 region has the DNA TGTGCCAGCAGCTCCGCCTGGGGGACTAGCGCTTACAATGAGCAGTTCTTC.

The rearrangement links TRBV6-6 to TRBJ1-4, with 9 bases aligning to TRBD1. V was clipped by 5 bases and J by 8 bases; unmatched bases: 6. Germline values: CDR1 MNHNY, CDR2 SVGAGI (reference sequence). This CDR3 has 14 residues. The CDR3 here is CASSTGTGREKLFF. The CDR3 nucleotides read TGTGCCAGCAGTACCGGGACAGGGCGGGAAAAACTGTTTTTT.

As regards this clone: The junction and the germline gene differ at one end; a read error may be behind it. The chain uses TRBV5-5 and TRBJ2-2; TRBD1 matches at 9 bases. The CDR3 length is 15 residues. Germline CDR1 and CDR2: SGHKS and YYEKEE (reference sequence). The CDR3 DNA reads as TGTGCCAGCAGTTTGGGGGACAGGGTCACCGGGGAGCTGTTTTTT. The encoded protein is CASSLGDRVTGELFF.

This clone was seen a few times. The rearrangement uses TRBV3-1 (or the pseudogene TRBV3-2) and TRBJ1-2; TRBD1 matches 8 bases. The V gene's germline CDR1 is LGHDT and CDR2 YNNKEL (reference sequence). This CDR3 comprises 16 residues. V lost 5 bases to trimming and J lost 4 bases; unmatched junction nucleotides: 12. The CDR3 protein is CASSNTGTGSGYGYTF. In DNA form, the CDR3 reads TGTGCCAGCAGCAATACCGGGACAGGCTCGGGCTATGGCTACACCTTC.

CDR3 sequence: CASSDIGGRAPHEQYF. The CDR3 DNA is TGTGCCAGCAGTGACATCGGCGGGAGGGCCCCTCACGAGCAGTACTTC. V usage is TRBV2 and J usage is TRBJ2-7; TRBD2 agrees at 9 bases. CDR3 length equals 16 residues. After removal of 3 bases from V and 5 bases from J, the junction contained 11 bases not matched to a gene. Germline values: CDR1 SNHLY, CDR2 FYNNEI.

This chain uses TRBV6-5 with TRBJ1-1; D might be TRBD1 (5 bases). The length of the CDR3 is 15 residues. The germline V gene has CDR1 MNHEY and CDR2 SVGAGI. V lost 0 bases to trimming and J lost 0 bases, with 8 bases between them. DNA of the CDR3: TGTGCCAGCAGTTACTCGAAAGGGGTGAACACTGAAGCTTTCTTT. Translation: CASSYSKGVNTEAFF.